This entry lists 24 T cell receptor beta chains sequenced from one sample in a study of cytomegalovirus exposure and HLA in healthy donors. A multiplex PCR was run with 60 Vbeta primers and 13 Jbeta primers. Sequenced by immunoSEQ multiplex PCR; TCRdb stores in-frame clones only, minus some. The sample yields about 120,000 clones, around three quarters seen once. Sequenced sample: PBMCs. The receptors derive from a man between 35 and 55 years old in good health and CMV-seropositive.

V usage is TRBV18 and J usage is TRBJ1-6; 7 positions match TRBD1. CDR1 and CDR2 (germline): KGHSH, LQKENI. This CDR3 has 15 residues. The V and J ends lost 3 bases and 6 bases, in that order; junction bases with no gene match: 5. The DNA for the CDR3 is TGTGCCAGCTCACCCGGACAGGCAACTAATTCACCCCTCCACTTT. It yields the protein CASSPGQATNSPLHF.

The gene calls are TRBV30 and TRBJ1-1, with D uncertain. Trimming took 0 bases from V and 5 from J, leaving 16 bases between them. CDR3 size: 15 residues. The V gene's germline CDR1 is GTSNPN and CDR2 SVGIG (reference sequence). CDR3 sequence reads: CAWSVAVIGDTEAFF. CDR3 DNA: TGTGCCTGGAGTGTAGCGGTTATCGGCGATACTGAAGCTTTCTTT.

This chain uses TRBV7-8 with TRBJ1-5, with TRBD1 matching over 8 bases. The CDR3 loop spans 17 amino acids. The germline gives CDR1 SGHVS, CDR2 FQNEAQ. The V and J ends lost 1 base and 5 bases, in that order; junction bases with no gene match: 10. The CDR3 DNA sequence: TGTGCCAGCAGCTTAGAGCGAAGGGACAGGCACCATCAGCCCCAGCATTTT. Protein product: CASSLERRDRHHQPQHF.

The chain carries TRBV10-2 and TRBJ2-7; D is perhaps TRBD2 (5 bases). The CDR3 consists of 12 residues. V gave up 7 bases and J gave up 4 bases, with 11 bases separating them. CDR1 WSHSY and CDR2 SAAADI come from the germline V gene. The CDR3 loop is CASTASGYEQYF. For the CDR3, the DNA is TGCGCCAGCACTGCCAGCGGATACGAGCAGTACTTC.

The chain is built from TRBV9 and TRBJ1-2; the D is unclear. V dropped 0 bases and J dropped 4 bases, with 13 bases sitting between them. The CDR3 is 15 residues long. CDR1 is SGDLS and CDR2 is YYNGEE in the germline V gene. CDR3 loop: CASSVGGGFGYGYTF. CDR3 in DNA: TGTGCCAGCAGCGTAGGTGGAGGGTTTGGCTATGGCTACACCTTC.

The chain uses TRBV27 and TRBJ2-7; 7 nucleotides match TRBD2. V was clipped by 0 bases and J by 5 bases; unmatched bases: 7. The CDR3 totals 15 residues. Germline V lookup: CDR1 MNHEY, CDR2 SMNVEV (reference sequence). CDR3 sequence (DNA): TGTGCCAGCAGTTTATCCCCCCGAGGGAGGGACGAGCAGTACTTC. Its translation is CASSLSPRGRDEQYF.

The chain couples TRBV4-1 to TRBJ2-2; TRBD1 agrees at 9 bases. The CDR3 is made up of 17 amino acids. The ends lost 0 bases at V and 4 bases at J; junction bases unmatched: 6. Per the germline V gene, CDR1 is MGHRA and CDR2 is YSYEKL. CDR3 protein: CASSQEWTGVVTGELFF. The CDR3 DNA follows: TGCGCCAGCAGCCAAGAATGGACAGGGGTCGTCACCGGGGAGCTGTTTTTT.

The chain has TRBV19 and TRBJ2-1, with D unresolved. The CDR3 is 14 residues long. The V gene lost 3 bases and the J gene lost 4 bases, with 10 bases spanning the gap. The germline CDR1 and CDR2 sequences are LNHDA and SQIVND (reference sequence). This CDR3 reads CASSIWARYNEQFF. The CDR3 coding sequence is TGTGCCAGTAGTATCTGGGCCCGATACAATGAGCAGTTCTTC.

The V call is TRBV2, the J call TRBJ1-1; D is uncertain. The V end lost 6 bases, the J end lost 6 bases, and 11 bases lay between the germline ends. Germline CDR1 and CDR2: SNHLY and FYNNEI. The CDR3 has 12 amino acids. The CDR3 spells CASSLRRAEAFF. DNA of the CDR3: TGTGCCAGCAGCCTAAGGAGAGCTGAAGCTTTCTTT. The whole variable domain, filled in from reference TRBV2 and TRBJ1-1, reads EPEVTQTPSHQVTQMGQEVILRCVPISNHLYFYWYRQILGQKVEFLVSFYNNEISEKSEIFDDQFSVERPDGSNFTLKIRSTKLEDSAMYFCASSLRRAEAFFGQGTRLTVV.

This clone was seen once. The CDR3, as DNA: TGTGCCAGCTTCGGAGTCTCCTACAATGAGCAGTTCTTC. Translated, it gives CASFGVSYNEQFF. V usage is TRBV11-2 and J usage is TRBJ2-1, with D hard to call. Looked up from germline, CDR1 is SGHAT and CDR2 is FQNNGV. The CDR3 covers 13 residues. Trimming stripped 8 bases from V and 0 bases from J, with 8 bases between.

The chain links TRBV10-3 to TRBJ2-7, with TRBD1 matching 8 bases. CDR1 ENHRY and CDR2 SYGVKD come from the germline V gene. There are 17 residues in the CDR3. V shed 4 bases, J shed 2 bases, and the junction held 13 bases outside the gene matches. Here the CDR3 DNA reads TGTGCCATCAGTGGCCGCAGTCAGGGGGCGTCGACCTACGAGCAGTACTTC. The encoded protein is CAISGRSQGASTYEQYF.

The V and J genes are TRBV7-9 and TRBJ1-2; 8 nucleotides agree with TRBD1. This CDR3 has 17 residues. Germline loops: CDR1 SEHNR, CDR2 FQNEAQ (reference sequence). V trimming: 1 base; J trimming: 4 bases; junction bases outside the gene matches: 11. The CDR3 region has the DNA TGTGCCAGCAGCTTAGGGTGGTCGCCGGGACAGGCCTATGGCTACACCTTC. Its protein product is CASSLGWSPGQAYGYTF.

The V and J genes are TRBV28 and TRBJ2-7, with a possible D match to TRBD2 (6 bases). The ends were cut back, 2 bases at V and 4 bases at J, with 12 bases in the middle. The CDR3 covers 14 residues. Per the germline V gene, CDR1 is MDHEN and CDR2 is SYDVKM. The CDR3 protein is CASSLEGRIYEQYF. In nucleotides, the CDR3 is TGTGCCAGCAGTTTAGAGGGGAGGATATACGAGCAGTACTTC.

V is TRBV18 and J is TRBJ2-1; 9 nucleotides match TRBD1. Germline V gene sequence: CDR1 KGHSH, CDR2 LQKENI. The CDR3 runs to 16 residues. The junction had 6 bases not matched to a gene; V was cut back by 0 bases and J by 6 bases. CDR3 region: CASSPPAGQGVNEQFF. DNA of the CDR3: TGTGCCAGCTCACCACCGGCGGGACAGGGCGTCAATGAGCAGTTCTTC.

This clone was counted only a few times. A read error may account for a junction end that differs from germline. The rearrangement joins TRBV14 to TRBJ2-6; D possibly corresponds to TRBD1 (5 bases). The CDR3 is 19 residues long. Germline values: CDR1 SGHDN, CDR2 FVKESK. The DNA for the CDR3 is TGTGCCAGCAGCTCAGGGTTATCAGTGGTAGTCTCTGGGGCCAACGGCCTGACTTTC. It encodes CASSSGLSVVVSGANGLTF.

The chain has TRBV7-9 and TRBJ1-2; 7 bases align to TRBD1. This CDR3 is built from 14 residues. Germline CDR1 SEHNR, CDR2 FQNEAQ (reference sequence). With 5 bases clipped from V and 4 bases from J, the junction kept 7 bases outside the gene matches. The CDR3: CASSPGTASYGYTF. CDR3 nucleotides: TGTGCCAGCAGCCCCGGGACAGCGTCCTATGGCTACACCTTC.

V is TRBV7-9 and J is TRBJ2-7, with D possibly being TRBD2 (5 bases). The CDR3 runs 11 residues. V shed 5 bases and J shed 6 bases, with 8 bases lying between them. Germline assignment: CDR1 SEHNR and CDR2 FQNEAQ (reference sequence). Here the CDR3 reads CASSRAGEQYF. The CDR3 DNA follows: TGTGCCAGCAGCAGGGCGGGCGAGCAGTACTTC.

This chain uses TRBV5-1 with TRBJ2-1, with 12 bases matching TRBD2. J gave up 4 bases and V 0 bases, and 11 bases lay outside the gene matches. The germline V gene has CDR1 SGHRS and CDR2 YFSETQ. CDR3 length equals 19 residues. Here the CDR3 DNA reads TGCGCCAGCAGCTTGGAAGGTGGACTAGCGGGGAGTGATTACAATGAGCAGTTCTTC. Its translation: CASSLEGGLAGSDYNEQFF.

The chain links TRBV30 to TRBJ2-7; D perhaps matches TRBD2 (6 bases). CDR1 and CDR2 (germline): GTSNPN, SVGIG (reference sequence). CDR3 length equals 11 residues. Trimming stripped 3 bases from V and 4 bases from J, with 7 bases between. CDR3 sequence: CAWRGRYEQYF. As DNA, the CDR3 is TGTGCCTGGAGAGGGAGGTACGAGCAGTACTTC.

CDR3 protein: CASSLGQQNTEAFF. The CDR3 nucleotides read TGTGCCAGCAGCTTGGGACAGCAGAACACTGAAGCTTTCTTT. The chain links TRBV7-6 to TRBJ1-1, with 7 bases that match TRBD1. Unmatched junction bases numbered 2, after V lost 3 bases and J lost 1 base. Per the germline V gene, CDR1 is SGHVS and CDR2 is FNYEAQ. The CDR3 has 14 amino acids.

The genes are TRBV5-1 and TRBJ2-7; TRBD1 matches at 11 bases. Germline assignment: CDR1 SGHRS and CDR2 YFSETQ. The CDR3 contains 16 residues. J gave up 4 bases and V 0 bases, and 6 bases lay outside the gene matches. CDR3 region: CASSLAGTGGWYEQYF. CDR3 sequence (DNA): TGCGCCAGCAGCTTGGCCGGGACAGGGGGGTGGTACGAGCAGTACTTC.

The chain has TRBV7-6 and TRBJ2-3; 7 bases are shared with TRBD1. The CDR3 runs to 15 residues. J was trimmed by 2 bases and V by 5 bases; bases with no gene match: 7. Germline CDR1 SGHVS, CDR2 FNYEAQ. The CDR3: CASSLRQGHTDTQYF. CDR3 bases: TGTGCCAGCAGCCTTCGACAGGGACACACAGATACGCAGTATTTT.

About this clone: The same CDR3 arises from other DNA sequences in this sample as well. This chain uses TRBV6-5 with TRBJ1-6; 7 bases align to TRBD1. Germline CDR1 reads MNHEY; CDR2 reads SVGAGI. The CDR3 runs 15 residues. The junction had 8 bases not matched to a gene; V was cut back by 9 bases and J by 3 bases. CDR3 protein: CASLPAGGYNSPLHF. CDR3 DNA: TGTGCCAGTCTCCCCGCAGGGGGCTATAATTCACCCCTCCACTTT.

This clone is a singleton in its sample. J is TRBJ1-5 and V is TRBV16; no reliable D call. Trimming left V 2 bases short and J 8 bases short, with 10 bases between. Germline V gene lookup returns CDR1 KGHSY and CDR2 FQNENV. The CDR3 contains 13 residues. CDR3: CASSQNRREPQHF. CDR3 in DNA: TGTGCCAGCAGCCAAAATCGGAGAGAGCCCCAGCATTTT.